This T cell receptor beta chain is drawn from a study of cytomegalovirus exposure and HLA in healthy donors. 60 Vbeta and 13 Jbeta primers were used in PCR. Assay used: immunoSEQ multiplex PCR; TCRdb lists only in-frame clones, some missing. The sample's table shows approximately 140,000 clones. V lost 6 bases and J lost 3; bases outside the gene matches: 15. This CDR3 comprises 17 residues. Germline V gives CDR1 MDHEN, CDR2 SYDVKM. Points from the study as a whole: Upon later analysis, HLA-associated TCR beta chains proved more clonally expanded than other, equally common chains. Through in vitro validation, three CMV-associated chains were shown to be specific for CMV antigens. The productive fraction for most TCR beta V segments was about 87% or about 30% in an earlier analysis.

A remark on this clone: Its antigen remains unidentified.

Source material: PBMCs. The sequence was obtained from a man aged 40-49 years in good health and CMV-seronegative. The rearrangement links TRBV28 to TRBJ1-1, with 8 bases fitting TRBD1. CDR3 nucleotides: TGTGCCAGCAGATTGGACAGGGCGATCTCCGGTTACACTGAAGCTTTCTTT. Translation: CASRLDRAISGYTEAFF.